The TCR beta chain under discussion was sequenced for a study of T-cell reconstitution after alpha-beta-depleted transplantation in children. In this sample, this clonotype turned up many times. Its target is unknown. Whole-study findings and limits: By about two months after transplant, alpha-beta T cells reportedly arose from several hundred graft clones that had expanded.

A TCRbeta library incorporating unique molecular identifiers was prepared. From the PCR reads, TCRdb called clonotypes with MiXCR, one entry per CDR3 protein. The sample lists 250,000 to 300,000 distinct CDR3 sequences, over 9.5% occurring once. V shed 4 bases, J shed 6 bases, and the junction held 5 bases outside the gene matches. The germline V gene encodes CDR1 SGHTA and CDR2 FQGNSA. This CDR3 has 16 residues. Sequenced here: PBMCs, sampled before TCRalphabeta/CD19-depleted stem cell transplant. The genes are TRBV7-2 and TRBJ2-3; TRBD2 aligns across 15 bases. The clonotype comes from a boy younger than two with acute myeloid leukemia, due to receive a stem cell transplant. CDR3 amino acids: CASSYGLAGGGDTQYF. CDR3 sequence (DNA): TGTGCCAGCAGCTACGGACTAGCGGGAGGGGGGGATACGCAGTATTTT.